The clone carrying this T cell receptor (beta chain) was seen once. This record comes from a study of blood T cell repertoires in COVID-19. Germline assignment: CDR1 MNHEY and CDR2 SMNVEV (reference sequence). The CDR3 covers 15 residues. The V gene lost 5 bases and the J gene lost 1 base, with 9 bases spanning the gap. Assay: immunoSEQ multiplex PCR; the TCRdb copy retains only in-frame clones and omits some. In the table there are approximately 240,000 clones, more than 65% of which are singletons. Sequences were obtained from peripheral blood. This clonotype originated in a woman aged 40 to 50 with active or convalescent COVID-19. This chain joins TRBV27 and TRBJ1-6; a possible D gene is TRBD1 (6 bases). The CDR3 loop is CASSRQGSYNSPLHF. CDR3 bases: TGTGCCAGCAGTCGTCAGGGGTCCTATAATTCACCCCTCCACTTT.